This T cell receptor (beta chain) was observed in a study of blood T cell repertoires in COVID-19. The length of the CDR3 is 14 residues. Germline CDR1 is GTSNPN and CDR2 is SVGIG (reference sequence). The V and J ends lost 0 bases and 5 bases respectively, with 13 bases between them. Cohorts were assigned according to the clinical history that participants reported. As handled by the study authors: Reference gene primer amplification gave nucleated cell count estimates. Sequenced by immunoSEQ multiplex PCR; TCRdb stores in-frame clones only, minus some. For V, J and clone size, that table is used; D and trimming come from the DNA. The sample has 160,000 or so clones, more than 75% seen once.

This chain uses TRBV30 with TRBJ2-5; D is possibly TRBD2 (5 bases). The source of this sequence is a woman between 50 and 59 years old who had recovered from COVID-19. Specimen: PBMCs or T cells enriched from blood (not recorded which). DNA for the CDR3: TGTGCCTGGAGTGTAGACGGGCCGGGGGAGACCCAGTACTTC. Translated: CAWSVDGPGETQYF. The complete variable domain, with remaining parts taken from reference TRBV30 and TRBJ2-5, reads SQTIHQWPATLVQPVGSPLSLECTVEGTSNPNLYWYRQAAGRGLQLLFYSVGIGQISSEVPQNLSASRPQDRQFILSSKKLLLSDSGFYLCAWSVDGPGETQYFGPGTRLLVL.